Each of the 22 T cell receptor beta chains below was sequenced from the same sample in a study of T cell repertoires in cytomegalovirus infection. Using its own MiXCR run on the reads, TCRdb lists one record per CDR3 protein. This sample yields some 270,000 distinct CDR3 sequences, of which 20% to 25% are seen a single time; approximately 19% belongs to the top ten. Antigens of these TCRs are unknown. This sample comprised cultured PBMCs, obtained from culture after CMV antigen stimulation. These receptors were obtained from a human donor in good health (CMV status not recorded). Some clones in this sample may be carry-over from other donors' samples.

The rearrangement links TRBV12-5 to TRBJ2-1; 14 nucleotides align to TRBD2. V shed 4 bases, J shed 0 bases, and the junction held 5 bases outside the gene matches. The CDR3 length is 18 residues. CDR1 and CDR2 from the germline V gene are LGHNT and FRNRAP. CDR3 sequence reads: CASGWAGTSGSSYNEQFF. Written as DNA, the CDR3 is TGTGCTAGTGGTTGGGCCGGGACTAGCGGGAGCTCCTACAATGAGCAGTTCTTC.

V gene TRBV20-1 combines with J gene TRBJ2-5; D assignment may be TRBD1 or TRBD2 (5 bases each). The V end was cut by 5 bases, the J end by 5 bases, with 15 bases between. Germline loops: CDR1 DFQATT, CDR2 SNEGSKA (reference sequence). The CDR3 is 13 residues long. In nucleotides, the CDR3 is TGCAGTGCTCTGGCAGGGTCGGGGGAGACCCAGTACTTC. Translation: CSALAGSGETQYF.

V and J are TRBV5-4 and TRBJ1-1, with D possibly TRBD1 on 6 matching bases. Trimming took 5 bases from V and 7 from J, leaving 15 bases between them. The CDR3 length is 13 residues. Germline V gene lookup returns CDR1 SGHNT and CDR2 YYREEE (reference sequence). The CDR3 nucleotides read TGTGCCAGCAGATGGCAGGGGAGGGATGAAGCTTTCTTT. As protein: CASRWQGRDEAFF.

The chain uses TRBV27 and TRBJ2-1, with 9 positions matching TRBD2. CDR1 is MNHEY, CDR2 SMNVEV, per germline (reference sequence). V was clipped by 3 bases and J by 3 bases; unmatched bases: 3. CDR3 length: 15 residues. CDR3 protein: CASSFSGRYYNEQFF. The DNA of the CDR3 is TGTGCCAGCAGTTTCAGCGGGAGGTACTACAATGAGCAGTTCTTC.

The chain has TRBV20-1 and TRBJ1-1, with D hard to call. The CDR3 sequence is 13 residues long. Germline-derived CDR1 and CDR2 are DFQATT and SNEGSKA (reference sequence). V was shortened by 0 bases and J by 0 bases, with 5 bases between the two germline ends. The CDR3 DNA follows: TGCAGTGCTAGAGATTCCGTGAACACTGAAGCTTTCTTT. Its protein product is CSARDSVNTEAFF.

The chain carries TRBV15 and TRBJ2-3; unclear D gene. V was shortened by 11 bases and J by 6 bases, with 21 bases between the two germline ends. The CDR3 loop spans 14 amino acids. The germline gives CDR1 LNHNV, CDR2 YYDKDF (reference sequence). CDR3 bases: TGTGCCGCACAGACCCCCCTTGGTCCCGATACGCAGTATTTT. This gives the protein CAAQTPLGPDTQYF.

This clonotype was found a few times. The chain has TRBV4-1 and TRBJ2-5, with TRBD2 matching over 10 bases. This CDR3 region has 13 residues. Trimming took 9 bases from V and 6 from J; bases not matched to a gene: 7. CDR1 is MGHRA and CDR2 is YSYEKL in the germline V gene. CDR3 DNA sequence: TGCGCCAGGACTAGCGGGTCACCGAAGACCCAGTACTTC. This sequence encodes CARTSGSPKTQYF.

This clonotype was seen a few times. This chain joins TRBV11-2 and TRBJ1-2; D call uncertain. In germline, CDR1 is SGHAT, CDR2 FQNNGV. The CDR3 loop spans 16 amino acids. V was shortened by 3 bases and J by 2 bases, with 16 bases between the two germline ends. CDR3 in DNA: TGTGCCAGCAGCTTTCGACGGCTCCCGTCCAACTATGGCTACACCTTC. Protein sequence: CASSFRRLPSNYGYTF.

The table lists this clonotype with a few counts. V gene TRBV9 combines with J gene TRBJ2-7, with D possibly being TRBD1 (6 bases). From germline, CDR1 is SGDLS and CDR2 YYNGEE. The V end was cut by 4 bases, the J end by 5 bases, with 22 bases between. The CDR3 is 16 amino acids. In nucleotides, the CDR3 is TGTGCCAGCAGCACCCGACAGGAGACGACGACCCACGAGCAGTACTTC. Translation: CASSTRQETTTHEQYF.

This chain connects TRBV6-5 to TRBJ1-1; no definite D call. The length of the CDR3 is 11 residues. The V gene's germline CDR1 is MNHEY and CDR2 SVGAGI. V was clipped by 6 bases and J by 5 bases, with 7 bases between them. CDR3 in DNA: TGTGCCAGCAGATTGGGGACTGAAGCTTTCTTT. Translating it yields CASRLGTEAFF.

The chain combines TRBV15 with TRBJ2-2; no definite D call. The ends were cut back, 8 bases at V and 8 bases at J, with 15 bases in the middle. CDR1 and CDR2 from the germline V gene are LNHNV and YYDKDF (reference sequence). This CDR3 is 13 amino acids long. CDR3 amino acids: CATQHPVVGELFF. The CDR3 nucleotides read TGTGCCACCCAGCACCCAGTGGTGGGGGAGCTGTTTTTT.

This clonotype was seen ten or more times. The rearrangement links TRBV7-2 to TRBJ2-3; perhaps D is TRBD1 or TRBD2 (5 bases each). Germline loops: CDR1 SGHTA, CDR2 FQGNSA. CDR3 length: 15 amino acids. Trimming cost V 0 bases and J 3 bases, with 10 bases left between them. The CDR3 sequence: CASSLAPGSTDTQYF. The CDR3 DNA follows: TGTGCCAGCAGCTTAGCGCCAGGGAGTACAGATACGCAGTATTTT.

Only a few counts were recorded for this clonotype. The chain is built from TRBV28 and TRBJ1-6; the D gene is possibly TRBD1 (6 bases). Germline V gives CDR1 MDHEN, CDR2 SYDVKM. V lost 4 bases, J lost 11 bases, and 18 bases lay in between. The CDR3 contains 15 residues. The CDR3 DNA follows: TGTGCCAGCAGTTCCACTACAGGGATCAGGGCACCCCTCCACTTT. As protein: CASSSTTGIRAPLHF. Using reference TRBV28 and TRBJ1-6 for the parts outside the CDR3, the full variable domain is DVKVTQSSRYLVKRTGEKVFLECVQDMDHENMFWYRQDPGLGLRLIYFSYDVKMKEKGDIPEGYSVSREKKERFSLILESASTNQTSMYLCASSSTTGIRAPLHFGNGTRLTVT.

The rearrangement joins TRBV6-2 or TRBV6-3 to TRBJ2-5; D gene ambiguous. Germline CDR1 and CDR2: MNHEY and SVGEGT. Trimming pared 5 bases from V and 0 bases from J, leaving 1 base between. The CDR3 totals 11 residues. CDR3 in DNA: TGTGCCAGCAGTAACCAAGAGACCCAGTACTTC. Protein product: CASSNQETQYF.

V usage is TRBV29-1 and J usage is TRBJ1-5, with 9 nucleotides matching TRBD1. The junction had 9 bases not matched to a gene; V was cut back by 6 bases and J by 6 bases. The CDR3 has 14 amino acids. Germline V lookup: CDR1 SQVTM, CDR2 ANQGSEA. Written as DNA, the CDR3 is TGCAGCGTCCTCGACAGGGGGGATGGTCAGCCCCAGCATTTT. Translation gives CSVLDRGDGQPQHF. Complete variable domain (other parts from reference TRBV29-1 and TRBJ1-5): SAVISQKPSRDICQRGTSLTIQCQVDSQVTMMFWYRQQPGQSLTLIATANQGSEATYESGFVIDKFPISRPNLTFSTLTVSNMSPEDSSIYLCSVLDRGDGQPQHFGDGTRLSIL.

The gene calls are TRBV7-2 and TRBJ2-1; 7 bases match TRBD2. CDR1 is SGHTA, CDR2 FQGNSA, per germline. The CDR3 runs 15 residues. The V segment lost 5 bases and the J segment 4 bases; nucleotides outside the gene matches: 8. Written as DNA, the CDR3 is TGTGCCAGCAGCCCACCTAGCGGAAGATACAATGAGCAGTTCTTC. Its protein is CASSPPSGRYNEQFF.

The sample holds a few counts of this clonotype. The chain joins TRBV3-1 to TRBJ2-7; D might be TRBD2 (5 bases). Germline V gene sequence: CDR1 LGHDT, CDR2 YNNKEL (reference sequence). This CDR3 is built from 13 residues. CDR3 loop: CASSQGRVGEQYV. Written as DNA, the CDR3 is TGTGCCAGCAGTCAAGGGAGAGTGGGCGAGCAGTACGTC.

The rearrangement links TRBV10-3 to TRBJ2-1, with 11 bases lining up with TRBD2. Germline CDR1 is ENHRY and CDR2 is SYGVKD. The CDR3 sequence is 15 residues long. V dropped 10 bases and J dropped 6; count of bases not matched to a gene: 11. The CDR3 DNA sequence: TGTGCCACCAAACCGGGACTAGCGGACGGCAATGAGCAGTTCTTC. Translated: CATKPGLADGNEQFF.

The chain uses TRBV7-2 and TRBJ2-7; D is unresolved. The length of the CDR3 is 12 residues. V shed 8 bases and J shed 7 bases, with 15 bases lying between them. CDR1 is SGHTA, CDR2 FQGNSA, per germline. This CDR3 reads CASAAPGREQYV. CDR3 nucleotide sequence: TGTGCCAGCGCGGCCCCCGGCAGGGAGCAGTACGTC.

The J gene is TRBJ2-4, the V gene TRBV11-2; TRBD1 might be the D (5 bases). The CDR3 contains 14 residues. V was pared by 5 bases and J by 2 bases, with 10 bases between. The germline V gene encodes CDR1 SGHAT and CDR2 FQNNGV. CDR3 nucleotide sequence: TGTGCCAGCAGCGCAGGGTCAACCAAAAACATTCAGTACTTC. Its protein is CASSAGSTKNIQYF. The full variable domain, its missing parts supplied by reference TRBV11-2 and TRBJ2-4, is EAGVAQSPRYKIIEKRQSVAFWCNPISGHATLYWYQQILGQGPKLLIQFQNNGVVDDSQLPKDRFSAERLKGVDSTLKIQPAKLEDSAVYLCASSAGSTKNIQYFGAGTRLSVL.

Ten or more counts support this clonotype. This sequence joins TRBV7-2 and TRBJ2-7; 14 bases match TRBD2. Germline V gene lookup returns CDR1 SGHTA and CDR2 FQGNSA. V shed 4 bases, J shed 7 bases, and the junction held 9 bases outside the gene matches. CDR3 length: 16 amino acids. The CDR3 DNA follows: TGTGCCAGCAGCTCGGGACTAGCGGGAGCTCTTGGGGAGCAGTACGTC. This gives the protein CASSSGLAGALGEQYV.

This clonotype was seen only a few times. In DNA, the CDR3 is TGTGCCAGCAGCTCCCTGGGCGGGAGCAATGAGCAGTTCTTC. Protein product: CASSSLGGSNEQFF. The V call is TRBV7-2, the J call TRBJ2-1; TRBD2 agrees at 7 bases. V was clipped by 4 bases and J by 6 bases; unmatched bases: 6. From germline, CDR1 is SGHTA and CDR2 FQGNSA. The CDR3 totals 14 residues.